The rows below give T cell receptor beta chains drawn from one sample of a study of control samples from healthy donors and cancer patients. Clones were sequenced by immunoSEQ multiplex PCR, and TCRdb holds only the in-frame ones, with some missing. The sample lists more than 45,000 clones; around 93% were seen once. Sequencing used PBMCs. The receptors derive from a man aged 25 to 40 with colorectal cancer. Both conserved end residues are trimmed from each CDR3. The D gene is left open where the match is weak.

TRBV7-9	-	TRBJ1-2	ASSFGRLGSLDYGYT
TRBV6-6	-	TRBJ2-2	ASSFPIGNTGELF
TRBV4-3	TRBD1	TRBJ1-1	ASSHRDRDTEAF
TRBV19	TRBD2	TRBJ2-1	ASRTGGNNEQF
TRBV9	TRBD2	TRBJ2-3	ASSGGGSGGTDTQY
TRBV6-6	-	TRBJ2-2	ASSYVEDTGELF
TRBV24-1	-	TRBJ2-1	ATTNAAYNEQF
TRBV24-1	TRBD2	TRBJ2-1	ATSDLLTGTRQYNEQF
TRBV5-8	-	TRBJ1-3	ASSFSGSGNTIY
TRBV19	-	TRBJ2-2	ASTKEGQINTGELF
TRBV21-1	-	TRBJ1-6	ASFGTGFSLPSSSYNSPLH
TRBV7-2	TRBD1	TRBJ1-2	ASSLRTGGDANYGYT
TRBV6-1	-	TRBJ2-7	ASSDGSGGPRRQY
TRBV6-5	-	TRBJ1-1	ASKHLVGGTTEAF
TRBV7-8	-	TRBJ2-3	ASSSSAVTPPIDTQY
TRBV2	-	TRBJ2-7	ASSEEAGRGPSYEQY
TRBV11-2	TRBD2	TRBJ2-1	ASSLTGGSFYNEQF
TRBV4-2	TRBD1	TRBJ2-3	ASSQQTGASTDTQY
TRBV30	-	TRBJ1-1	AWSHRDRLEITEAF
TRBV27	-	TRBJ1-5	ASSFGPQELTQH
TRBV5-1	TRBD1	TRBJ2-5	ASSPRQGTETQY
TRBV5-4	TRBD1	TRBJ2-3	ASSTRTGETDTQY
TRBV5-6	TRBD2	TRBJ2-2	ARSLGGGKDYGELF
TRBV10-3	-	TRBJ1-5	AISGGDDQPQH
TRBV12-3/TRBV12-4	-	TRBJ2-7	ASSPQGYGEQY
TRBV5-4	TRBD1	TRBJ2-2	ASSPWGQGNTGELF
TRBV28	-	TRBJ1-5	ASRLWGDQPQH
TRBV6-5	TRBD1	TRBJ2-1	ASSNRDRGTGEQF
TRBV29-1	-	TRBJ2-1	SVSARQINEQF
TRBV5-1	-	TRBJ2-7	ASSLLTNYEQY
TRBV6-5	-	TRBJ1-6	AAGWGGDNSPLH
TRBV3-1/TRBV3-2	-	TRBJ2-2	ASRGGGNTGELF